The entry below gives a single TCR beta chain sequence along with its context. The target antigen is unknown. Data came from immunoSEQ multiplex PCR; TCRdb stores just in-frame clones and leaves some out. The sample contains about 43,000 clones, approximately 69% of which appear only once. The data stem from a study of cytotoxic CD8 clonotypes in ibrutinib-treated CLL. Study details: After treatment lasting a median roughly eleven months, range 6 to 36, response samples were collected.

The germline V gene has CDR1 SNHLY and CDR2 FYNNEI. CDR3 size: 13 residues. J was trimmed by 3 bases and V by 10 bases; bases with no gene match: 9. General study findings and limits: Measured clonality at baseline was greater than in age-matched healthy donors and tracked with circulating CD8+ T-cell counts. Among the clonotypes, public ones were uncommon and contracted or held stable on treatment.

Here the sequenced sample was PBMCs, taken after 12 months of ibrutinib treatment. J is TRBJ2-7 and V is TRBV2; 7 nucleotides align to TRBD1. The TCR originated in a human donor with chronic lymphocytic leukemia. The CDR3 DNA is TGTGCCACCAGGGACAGAACGTACTACGAGCAGTACTTC. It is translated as CATRDRTYYEQYF.